This entry is about one T cell receptor beta chain. CDR1 is MDHEN and CDR2 is SYDVKM in the germline V gene. CDR3 length equals 17 residues. With 0 bases removed from V and 5 bases from J, the gap between germline ends came to 19 bases. TCRdb analysed the RT-PCR reads with MiXCR anew, one entry per CDR3 protein. The sample carries approximately 680,000 distinct CDR3 sequences, around 16% recorded once. These data come from a study of response to subunit inactivated influenza vaccine. The material was PBMCs from blood, obtained about 11 days after vaccination. This clonotype was sampled from a man between 50 and 59 years old who received an inactivated influenza vaccine. The gene calls are TRBV28 and TRBJ2-5; tentatively, D is TRBD2 (7 bases). In nucleotides, the CDR3 is TGTGCCAGCAGTTTATGGAATCGGGGGGCAGAAAGTGAGACCCAGTACTTC. Translation: CASSLWNRGAESETQYF. The full variable domain, its missing parts supplied by reference TRBV28 and TRBJ2-5, is DVKVTQSSRYLVKRTGEKVFLECVQDMDHENMFWYRQDPGLGLRLIYFSYDVKMKEKGDIPEGYSVSREKKERFSLILESASTNQTSMYLCASSLWNRGAESETQYFGPGTRLLVL.